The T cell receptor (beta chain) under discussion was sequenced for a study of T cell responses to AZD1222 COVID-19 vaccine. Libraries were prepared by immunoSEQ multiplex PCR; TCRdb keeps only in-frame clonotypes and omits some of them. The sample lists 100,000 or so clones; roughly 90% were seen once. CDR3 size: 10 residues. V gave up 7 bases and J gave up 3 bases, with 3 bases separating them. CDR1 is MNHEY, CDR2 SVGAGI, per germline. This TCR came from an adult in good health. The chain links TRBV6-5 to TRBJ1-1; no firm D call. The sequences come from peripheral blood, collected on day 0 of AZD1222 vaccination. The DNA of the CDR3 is TGTGCCAGCAAGGACACTGAAGCTTTCTTT. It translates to CASKDTEAFF.